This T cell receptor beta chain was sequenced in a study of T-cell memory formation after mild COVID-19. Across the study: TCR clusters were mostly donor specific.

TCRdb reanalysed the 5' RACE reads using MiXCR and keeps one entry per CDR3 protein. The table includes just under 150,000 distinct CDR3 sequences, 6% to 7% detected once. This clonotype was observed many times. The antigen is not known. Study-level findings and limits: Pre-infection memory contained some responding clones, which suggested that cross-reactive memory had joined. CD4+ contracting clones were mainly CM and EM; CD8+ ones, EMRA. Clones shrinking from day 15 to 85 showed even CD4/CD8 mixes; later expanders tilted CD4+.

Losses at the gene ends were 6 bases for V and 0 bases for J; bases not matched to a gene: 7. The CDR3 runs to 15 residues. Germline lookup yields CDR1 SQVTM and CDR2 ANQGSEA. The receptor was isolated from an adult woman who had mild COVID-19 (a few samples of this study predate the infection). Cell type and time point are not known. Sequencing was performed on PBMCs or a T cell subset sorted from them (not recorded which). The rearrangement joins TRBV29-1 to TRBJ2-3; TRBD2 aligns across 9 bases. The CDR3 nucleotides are TGCAGCGTGAGGGCCGGGACTAGCAGCACAGATACGCAGTATTTT. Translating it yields CSVRAGTSSTDTQYF.